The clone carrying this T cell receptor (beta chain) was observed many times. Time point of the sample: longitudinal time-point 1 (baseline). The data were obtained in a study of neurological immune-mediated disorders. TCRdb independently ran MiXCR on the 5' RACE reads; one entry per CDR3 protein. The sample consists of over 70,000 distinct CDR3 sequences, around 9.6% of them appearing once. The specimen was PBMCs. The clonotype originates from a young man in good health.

CDR3 nucleotide sequence: TGCAGTGCTAGATTGGCTCCAGCTTTTAACTATGGCTACACCTTC. Amino acids: CSARLAPAFNYGYTF. The chain joins TRBV20-1 to TRBJ1-2; D is undetermined. The CDR3 sequence is 15 residues long. V was clipped by 2 bases and J by 1 base, with 14 bases between them. Looked up from germline, CDR1 is DFQATT and CDR2 is SNEGSKA (reference sequence).